This TCR beta chain appears in the sequencing data of a study of naive and memory T cell subsets. Separate alpha and beta amplification began at the second PCR step. Both TRBC1 and TRBC2 were covered by a beta constant-region primer of two equimolar oligonucleotides. TCRdb itself ran the UMI-ligation and nested PCR reads through MiXCR, one entry per CDR3 protein. The table lists over 75,000 distinct CDR3 sequences, around 14% of them singletons, with approximately 0.94% in the top ten. Per the germline V gene, CDR1 is DFQATT and CDR2 is SNEGSKA (reference sequence). The CDR3 sequence is 12 residues long. Trimming took off 6 bases at V and 6 bases at J, with 14 bases between the two ends.

The origin of this receptor is a human donor in good health. The V gene is TRBV20-1, the J gene TRBJ1-2, with no clear D. The sample taken for sequencing was central memory CD4+ T cells from blood. The CDR3 coding sequence is TGCAGTGCCAATTCAGGAGCGGATGGCTACACCTTC. As protein: CSANSGADGYTF.